Listed here are 2 T cell receptor beta chains from one sample, sequenced in a study of blood T cell repertoires in COVID-19. Method: immunoSEQ multiplex PCR; TCRdb's copy keeps in-frame clones and lacks some. The sample contains some 300,000 clones, over 85% of which appear only once. Sequencing was performed on PBMCs or T cells enriched from blood (not recorded which). These receptors came from a woman younger than 45 who had recovered from COVID-19.

V gene TRBV6-2 or TRBV6-3 combines with J gene TRBJ2-1; D unresolved. Germline CDR1 reads MNHEY; CDR2 reads SVGEGT. V lost 3 bases and J 5 bases, leaving 2 bases between the germline ends. This CDR3 is built from 11 residues. The CDR3 spells CASSYNNEQFF. For the CDR3, the DNA is TGTGCCAGCAGTTATAACAATGAGCAGTTCTTC.

The rearrangement links TRBV14 to TRBJ2-3, with 7 bases identical to TRBD2. Germline V lookup: CDR1 SGHDN, CDR2 FVKESK. After removal of 0 bases from V and 3 bases from J, the junction contained 9 bases not matched to a gene. The CDR3 is 17 amino acids. The DNA of the CDR3 is TGTGCCAGCAGCCAAGATGGTTGGCGGGAGAGAACAGATACGCAGTATTTT. Protein: CASSQDGWRERTDTQYF.